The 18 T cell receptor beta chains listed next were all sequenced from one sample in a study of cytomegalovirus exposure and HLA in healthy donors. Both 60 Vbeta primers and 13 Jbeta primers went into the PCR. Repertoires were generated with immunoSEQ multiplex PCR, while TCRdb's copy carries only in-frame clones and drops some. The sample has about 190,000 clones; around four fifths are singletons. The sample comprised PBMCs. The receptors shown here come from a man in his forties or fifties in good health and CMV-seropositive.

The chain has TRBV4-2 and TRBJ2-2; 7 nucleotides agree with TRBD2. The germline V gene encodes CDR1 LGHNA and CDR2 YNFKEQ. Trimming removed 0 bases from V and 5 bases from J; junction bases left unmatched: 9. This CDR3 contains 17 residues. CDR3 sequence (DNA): TGTGCCAGCAGCCAAGATCTATCGGGAGGCTATACCGGGGAGCTGTTTTTT. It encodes CASSQDLSGGYTGELFF.

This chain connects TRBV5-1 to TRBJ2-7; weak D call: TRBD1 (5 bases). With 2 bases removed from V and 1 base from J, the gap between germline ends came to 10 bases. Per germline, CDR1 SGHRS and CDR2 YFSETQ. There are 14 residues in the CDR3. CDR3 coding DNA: TGCGCCAGCAGCTTAAGACAGAATTCCTACGAGCAGTACTTC. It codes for CASSLRQNSYEQYF.

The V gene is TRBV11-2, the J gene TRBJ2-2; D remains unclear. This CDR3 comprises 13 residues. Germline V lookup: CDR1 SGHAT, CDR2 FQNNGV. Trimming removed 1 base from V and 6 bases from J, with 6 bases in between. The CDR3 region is CASSLVSSGELFF. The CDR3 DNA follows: TGTGCCAGCAGCTTAGTATCGTCCGGGGAGCTGTTTTTT.

CDR3 in DNA: TGTGCCAGTACCGTCTCTGGGGCCAACGTCCTGACTTTC. It codes for CASTVSGANVLTF. J is TRBJ2-6 and V is TRBV19, with D unclear. The germline V gene encodes CDR1 LNHDA and CDR2 SQIVND (reference sequence). The CDR3 is made up of 13 amino acids. The V end lost 7 bases, the J end lost 0 bases, and 4 bases lay between the germline ends.

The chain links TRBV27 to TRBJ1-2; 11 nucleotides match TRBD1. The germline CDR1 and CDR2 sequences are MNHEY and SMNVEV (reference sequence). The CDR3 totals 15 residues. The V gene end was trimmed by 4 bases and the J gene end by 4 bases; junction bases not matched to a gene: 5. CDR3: CASSSRTGGSYGYTF. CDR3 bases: TGTGCCAGCAGTTCTCGGACAGGGGGCAGCTATGGCTACACCTTC.

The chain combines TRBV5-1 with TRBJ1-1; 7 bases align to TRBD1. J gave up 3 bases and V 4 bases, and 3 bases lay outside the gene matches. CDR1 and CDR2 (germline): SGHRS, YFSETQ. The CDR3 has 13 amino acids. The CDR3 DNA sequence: TGCGCCAGCAGCCCCACAGGGGACACTGAAGCTTTCTTT. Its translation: CASSPTGDTEAFF.

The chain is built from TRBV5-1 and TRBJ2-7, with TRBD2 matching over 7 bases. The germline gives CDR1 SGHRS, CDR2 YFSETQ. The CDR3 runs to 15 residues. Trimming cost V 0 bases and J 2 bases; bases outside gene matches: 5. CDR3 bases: TGCGCCAGCAGCTTGGCAGCGGGACCCGCCTACGAGCAGTACTTC. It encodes CASSLAAGPAYEQYF.

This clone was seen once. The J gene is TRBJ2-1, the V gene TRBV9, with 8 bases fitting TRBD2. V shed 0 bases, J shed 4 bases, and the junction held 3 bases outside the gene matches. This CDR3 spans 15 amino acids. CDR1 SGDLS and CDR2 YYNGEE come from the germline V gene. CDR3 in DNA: TGTGCCAGCAGCGTAGAACTAGCGGATTACAATGAGCAGTTCTTC. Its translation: CASSVELADYNEQFF.

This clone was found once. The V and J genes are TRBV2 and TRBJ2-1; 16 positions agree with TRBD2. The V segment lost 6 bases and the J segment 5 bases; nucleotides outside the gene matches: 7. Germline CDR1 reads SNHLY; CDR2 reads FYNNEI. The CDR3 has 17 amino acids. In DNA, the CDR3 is TGTGCCAGCAGGGGGACTAGCGGGAGGGCTCGGGACAATGAGCAGTTCTTC. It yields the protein CASRGTSGRARDNEQFF.

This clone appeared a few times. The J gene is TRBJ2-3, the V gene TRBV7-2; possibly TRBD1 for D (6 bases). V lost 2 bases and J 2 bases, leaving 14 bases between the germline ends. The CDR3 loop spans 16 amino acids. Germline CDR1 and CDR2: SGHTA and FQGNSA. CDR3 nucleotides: TGTGCCAGCAGCTTAATCAGGGGCCGATTCACAGATACGCAGTATTTT. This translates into CASSLIRGRFTDTQYF.

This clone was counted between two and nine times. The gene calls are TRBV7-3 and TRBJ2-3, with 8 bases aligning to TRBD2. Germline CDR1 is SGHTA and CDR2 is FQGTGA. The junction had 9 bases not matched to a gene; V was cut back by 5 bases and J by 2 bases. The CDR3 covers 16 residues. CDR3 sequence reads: CASSDTSGRFTDTQYF. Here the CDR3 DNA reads TGTGCCAGCAGCGATACTAGCGGCCGATTCACAGATACGCAGTATTTT.

The CDR3 protein is CASSHRGGDEKLFF. CDR3 nucleotide sequence: TGTGCCAGCAGTCACAGGGGGGGAGATGAAAAACTGTTTTTT. The rearrangement uses TRBV6-5 and TRBJ1-4, with 8 bases that match TRBD1. The CDR3 runs 14 residues. Germline assignment: CDR1 MNHEY and CDR2 SVGAGI. Trimming removed 5 bases from V and 6 bases from J; junction bases left unmatched: 5.

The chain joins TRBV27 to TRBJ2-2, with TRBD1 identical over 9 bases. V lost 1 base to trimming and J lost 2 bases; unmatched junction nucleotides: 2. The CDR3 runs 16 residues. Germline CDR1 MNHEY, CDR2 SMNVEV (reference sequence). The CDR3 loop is CASSLYRGPNTGELFF. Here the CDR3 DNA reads TGTGCCAGCAGTTTATACAGGGGGCCTAACACCGGGGAGCTGTTTTTT.

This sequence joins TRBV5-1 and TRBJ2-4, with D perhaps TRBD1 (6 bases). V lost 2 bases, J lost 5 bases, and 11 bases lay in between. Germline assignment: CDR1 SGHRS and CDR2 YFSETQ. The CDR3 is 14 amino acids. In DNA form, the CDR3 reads TGCGCCAGCAGCTTACAGGGTGTGGAAAACATTCAGTACTTC. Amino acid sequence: CASSLQGVENIQYF.

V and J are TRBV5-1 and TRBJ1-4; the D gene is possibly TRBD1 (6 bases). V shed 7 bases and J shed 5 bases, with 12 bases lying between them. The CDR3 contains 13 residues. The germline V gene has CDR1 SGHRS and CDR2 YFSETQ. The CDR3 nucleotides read TGCGCCAGCCGACAGGCCTTAAATGAAAAACTGTTTTTT. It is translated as CASRQALNEKLFF.

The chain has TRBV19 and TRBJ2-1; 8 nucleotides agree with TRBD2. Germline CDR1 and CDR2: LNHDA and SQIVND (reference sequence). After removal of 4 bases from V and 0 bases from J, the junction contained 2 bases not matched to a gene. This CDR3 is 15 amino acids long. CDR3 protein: CASSRAGVSYNEQFF. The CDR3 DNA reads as TGTGCCAGTAGTAGAGCGGGAGTCTCCTACAATGAGCAGTTCTTC.

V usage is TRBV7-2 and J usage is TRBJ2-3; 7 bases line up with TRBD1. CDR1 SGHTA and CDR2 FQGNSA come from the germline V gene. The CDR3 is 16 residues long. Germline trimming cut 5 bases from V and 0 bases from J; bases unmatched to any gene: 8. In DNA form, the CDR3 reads TGTGCCAGCAGCAAACGGACAGGCTTTAGCACAGATACGCAGTATTTT. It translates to CASSKRTGFSTDTQYF. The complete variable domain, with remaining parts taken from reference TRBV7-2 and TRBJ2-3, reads GAGVSQSPSNKVTEKGKDVELRCDPISGHTALYWYRQSLGQGLEFLIYFQGNSAPDKSGLPSDRFSAERTGGSVSTLTIQRTQQEDSAVYLCASSKRTGFSTDTQYFGPGTRLTVL.

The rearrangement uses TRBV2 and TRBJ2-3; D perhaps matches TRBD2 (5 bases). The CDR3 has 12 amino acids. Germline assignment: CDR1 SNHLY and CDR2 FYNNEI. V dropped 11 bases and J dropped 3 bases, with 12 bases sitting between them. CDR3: CAGRERTDTQYF. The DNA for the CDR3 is TGTGCCGGTAGGGAGCGGACAGATACGCAGTATTTT.